This TCR beta chain was retrieved from a study of shared clonotypes between healthy human individuals. Study in general: Three CD4 naive, three CD4 memory, two CD8 naive and one CD8 memory plate were used per donor.

A single count supports this clone. V lost 5 bases and J lost 2, with 12 bases in between. This CDR3 has 14 residues. Germline CDR1 and CDR2: SGHAT and FQNNGV. The method was immunoSEQ multiplex PCR; TCRdb's version includes in-frame clones alone and lacks a portion of them. The sample consists of 2 million to 3 million clones, 93% of them appearing once. Source material: naive CD4+ T cells from PBMCs. The subset is: CD45RA+ positively selected. The chain couples TRBV11-2 to TRBJ2-5, with unresolved D. This clonotype originated in a man younger than 35 in good health. Some clones in this sample may be carry-over from other donors' samples. CDR3 coding DNA: TGTGCCAGCAGCCGTGGTTGGGGACAAGAGACCCAGTACTTC. Protein sequence: CASSRGWGQETQYF.